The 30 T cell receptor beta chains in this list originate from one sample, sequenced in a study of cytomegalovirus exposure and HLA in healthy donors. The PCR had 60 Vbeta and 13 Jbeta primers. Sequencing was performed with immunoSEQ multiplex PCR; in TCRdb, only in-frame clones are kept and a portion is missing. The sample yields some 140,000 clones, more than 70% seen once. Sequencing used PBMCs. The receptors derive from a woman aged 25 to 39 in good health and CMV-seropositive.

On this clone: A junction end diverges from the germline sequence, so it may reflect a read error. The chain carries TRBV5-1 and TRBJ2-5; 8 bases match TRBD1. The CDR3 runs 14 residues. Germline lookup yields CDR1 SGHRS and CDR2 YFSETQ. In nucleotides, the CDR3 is TGCGCCAGCAGTTTGGACAGGGTCCAAGAGACCCAGTACTTC. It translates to CASSLDRVQETQYF.

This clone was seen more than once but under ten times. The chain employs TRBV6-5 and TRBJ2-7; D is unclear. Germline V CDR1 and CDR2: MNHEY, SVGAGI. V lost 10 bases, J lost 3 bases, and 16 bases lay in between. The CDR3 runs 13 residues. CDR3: CATLLTEFYEQYF. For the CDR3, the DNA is TGTGCCACACTCTTGACTGAGTTCTACGAGCAGTACTTC.

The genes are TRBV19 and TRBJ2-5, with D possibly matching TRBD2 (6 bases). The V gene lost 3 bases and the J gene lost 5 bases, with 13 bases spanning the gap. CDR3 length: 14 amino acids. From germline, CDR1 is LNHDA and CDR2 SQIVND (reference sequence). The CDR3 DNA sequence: TGTGCCAGTAGTATCGGGACTGGGAGGGAGACCCAGTACTTC. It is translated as CASSIGTGRETQYF.

CDR3 region: CASKGQTATNEKLFF. CDR3 coding DNA: TGTGCCAGCAAAGGTCAGACAGCAACTAATGAAAAACTGTTTTTT. The rearrangement links TRBV6-1 to TRBJ1-4; TRBD1 is a possible D gene (5 bases). This CDR3 has 15 amino acids. V lost 7 bases and J lost 0, with 12 bases in between. Germline assignment: CDR1 MNHNS and CDR2 SASEGT.

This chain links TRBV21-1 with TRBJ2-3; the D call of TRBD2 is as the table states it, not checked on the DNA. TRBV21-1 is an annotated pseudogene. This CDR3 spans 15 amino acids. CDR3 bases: TGTGCCAGCAGCAAGGAACACTACACCACAGATACGCAGTATTTT. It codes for CASSKEHYTTDTQYF.

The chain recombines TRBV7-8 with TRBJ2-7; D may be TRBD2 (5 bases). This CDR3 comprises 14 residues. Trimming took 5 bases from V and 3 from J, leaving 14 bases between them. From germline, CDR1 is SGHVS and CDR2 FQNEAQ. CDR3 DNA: TGTGCCAGCAGCGCGGACTTCTCCGGCTACGAGCAGTACTTC. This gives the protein CASSADFSGYEQYF.

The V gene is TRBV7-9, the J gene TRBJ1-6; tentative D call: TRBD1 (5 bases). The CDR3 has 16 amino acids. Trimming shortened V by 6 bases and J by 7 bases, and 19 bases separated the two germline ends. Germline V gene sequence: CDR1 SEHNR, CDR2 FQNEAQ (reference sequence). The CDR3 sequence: CASRRFGGGGNSPLHF. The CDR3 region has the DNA TGTGCCAGCAGACGATTCGGGGGGGGAGGGAATTCACCCCTCCACTTT.

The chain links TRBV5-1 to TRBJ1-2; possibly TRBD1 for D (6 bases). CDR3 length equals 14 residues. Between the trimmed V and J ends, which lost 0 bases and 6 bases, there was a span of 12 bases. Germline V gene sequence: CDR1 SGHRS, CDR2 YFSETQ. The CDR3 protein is CASSLAGTFDGYTF. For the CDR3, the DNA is TGCGCCAGCAGCTTGGCCGGGACATTTGATGGCTACACCTTC.

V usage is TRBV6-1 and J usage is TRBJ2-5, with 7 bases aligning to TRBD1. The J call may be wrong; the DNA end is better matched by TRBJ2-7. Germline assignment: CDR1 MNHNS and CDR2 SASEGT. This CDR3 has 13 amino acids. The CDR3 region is CASSWDSYYEQYF. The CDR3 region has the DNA TGTGCCAGCAGCTGGGACAGCTACTACGAGCAGTACTTC.

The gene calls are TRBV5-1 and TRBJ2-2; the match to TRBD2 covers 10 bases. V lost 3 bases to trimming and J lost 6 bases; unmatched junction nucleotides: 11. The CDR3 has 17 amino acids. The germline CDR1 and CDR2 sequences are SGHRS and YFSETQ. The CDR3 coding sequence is TGCGCCAGCAGCTCCTACGTTCTAGCGGGGGCCGCCGGGGAGCTGTTTTTT. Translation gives CASSSYVLAGAAGELFF.

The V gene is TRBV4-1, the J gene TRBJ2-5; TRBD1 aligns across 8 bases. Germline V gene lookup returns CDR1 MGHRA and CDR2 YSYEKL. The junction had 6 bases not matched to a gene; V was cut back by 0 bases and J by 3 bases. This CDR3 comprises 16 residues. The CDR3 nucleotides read TGCGCCAGCAGCCAAGAGCTCGGACAGGGTGAAGAGACCCAGTACTTC. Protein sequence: CASSQELGQGEETQYF.

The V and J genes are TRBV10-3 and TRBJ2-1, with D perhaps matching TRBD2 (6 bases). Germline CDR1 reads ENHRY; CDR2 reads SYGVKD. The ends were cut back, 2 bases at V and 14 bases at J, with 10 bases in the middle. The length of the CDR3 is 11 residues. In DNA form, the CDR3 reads TGTGCCATCAGTGAGGGAGGGAAGGAGTTCTTC. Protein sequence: CAISEGGKEFF.

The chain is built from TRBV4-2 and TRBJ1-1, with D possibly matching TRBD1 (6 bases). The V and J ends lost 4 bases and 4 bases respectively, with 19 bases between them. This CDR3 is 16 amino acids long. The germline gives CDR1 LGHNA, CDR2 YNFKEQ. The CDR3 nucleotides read TGTGCCAGCAGCCCTTCCCAGGGGAACTTGGGCACTGAAGCTTTCTTT. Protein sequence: CASSPSQGNLGTEAFF.

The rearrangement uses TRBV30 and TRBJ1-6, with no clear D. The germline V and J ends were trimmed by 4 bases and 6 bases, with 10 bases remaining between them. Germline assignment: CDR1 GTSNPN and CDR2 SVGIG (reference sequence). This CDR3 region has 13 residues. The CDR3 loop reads CAWTEAPNSPLHF. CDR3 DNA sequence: TGTGCCTGGACCGAGGCCCCTAATTCACCCCTCCACTTT.

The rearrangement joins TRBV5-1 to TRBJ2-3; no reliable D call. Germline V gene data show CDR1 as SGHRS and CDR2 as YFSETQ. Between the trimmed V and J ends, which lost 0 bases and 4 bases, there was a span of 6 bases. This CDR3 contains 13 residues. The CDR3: CASSLGEADTQYF. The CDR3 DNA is TGCGCCAGCAGCTTGGGAGAGGCAGATACGCAGTATTTT.

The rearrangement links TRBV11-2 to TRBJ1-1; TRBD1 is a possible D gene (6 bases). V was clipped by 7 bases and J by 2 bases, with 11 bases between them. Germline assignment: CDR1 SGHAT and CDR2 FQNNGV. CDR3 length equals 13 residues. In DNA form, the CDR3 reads TGTGCCAGCACTTTAGGGGGTAACACTGAAGCTTTCTTT. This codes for CASTLGGNTEAFF.

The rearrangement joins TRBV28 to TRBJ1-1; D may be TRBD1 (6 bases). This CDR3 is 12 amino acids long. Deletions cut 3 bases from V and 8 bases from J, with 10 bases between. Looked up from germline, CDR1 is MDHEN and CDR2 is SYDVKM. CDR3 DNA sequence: TGTGCCAGCAGTTTCTTACAGGGCGAAGCTTTCTTT. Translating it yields CASSFLQGEAFF.

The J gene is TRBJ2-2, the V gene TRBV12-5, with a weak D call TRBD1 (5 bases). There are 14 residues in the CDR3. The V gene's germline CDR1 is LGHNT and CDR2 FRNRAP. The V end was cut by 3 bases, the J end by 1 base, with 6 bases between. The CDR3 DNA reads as TGTGCTAGTGGTTTAGGGGAGAACACCGGGGAGCTGTTTTTT. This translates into CASGLGENTGELFF. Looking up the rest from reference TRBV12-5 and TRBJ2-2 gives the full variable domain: DARVTQTPRHKVTEMGQEVTMRCQPILGHNTVFWYRQTMMQGLELLAYFRNRAPLDDSGMPKDRFSAEMPDATLATLKIQPSEPRDSAVYFCASGLGENTGELFFGEGSRLTVL.

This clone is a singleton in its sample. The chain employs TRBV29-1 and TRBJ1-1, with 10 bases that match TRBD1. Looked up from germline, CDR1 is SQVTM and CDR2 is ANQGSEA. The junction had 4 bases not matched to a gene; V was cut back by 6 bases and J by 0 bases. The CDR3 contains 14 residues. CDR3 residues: CSVRQGAVNTEAFF. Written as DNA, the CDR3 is TGCAGCGTACGACAGGGGGCGGTGAACACTGAAGCTTTCTTT.

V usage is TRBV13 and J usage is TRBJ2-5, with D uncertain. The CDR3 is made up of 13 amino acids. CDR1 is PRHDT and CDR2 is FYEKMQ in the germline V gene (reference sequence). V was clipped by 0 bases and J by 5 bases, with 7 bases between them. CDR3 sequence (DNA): TGTGCCAGCAGCTTAGGACCAACTGAGACCCAGTACTTC. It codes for CASSLGPTETQYF. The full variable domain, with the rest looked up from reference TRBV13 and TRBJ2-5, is AAGVIQSPRHLIKEKRETATLKCYPIPRHDTVYWYQQGPGQDPQFLISFYEKMQSDKGSIPDRFSAQQFSDYHSELNMSSLELGDSALYFCASSLGPTETQYFGPGTRLLVL.

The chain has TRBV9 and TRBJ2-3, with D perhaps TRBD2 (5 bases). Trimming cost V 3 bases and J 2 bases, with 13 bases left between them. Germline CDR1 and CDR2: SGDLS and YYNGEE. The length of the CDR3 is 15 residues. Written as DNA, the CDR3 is TGTGCCAGCAGCGCGGAGAGGGATTACACAGATACGCAGTATTTT. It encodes CASSAERDYTDTQYF. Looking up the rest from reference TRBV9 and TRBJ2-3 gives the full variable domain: DSGVTQTPKHLITATGQRVTLRCSPRSGDLSVYWYQQSLDQGLQFLIQYYNGEERAKGNILERFSAQQFPDLHSELNLSSLELGDSALYFCASSAERDYTDTQYFGPGTRLTVL.

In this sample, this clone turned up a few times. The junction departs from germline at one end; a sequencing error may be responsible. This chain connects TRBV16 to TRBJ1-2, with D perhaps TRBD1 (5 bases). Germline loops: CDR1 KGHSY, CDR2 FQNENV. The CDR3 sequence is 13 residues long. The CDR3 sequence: CASSQSSEGRGFF. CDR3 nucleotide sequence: TGTGCCAGCAGCCAATCATCCGAAGGACGGGGGTTCTTC.

Here the CDR3 DNA reads TGCAGCGTTGGAGGTAGCGTTTCGACAGATACGCAGTATTTT. Its protein product is CSVGGSVSTDTQYF. The rearrangement links TRBV29-1 to TRBJ2-3, with TRBD2 as a possible D gene (5 bases). The germline gives CDR1 SQVTM, CDR2 ANQGSEA. The CDR3 sequence is 14 residues long. Deletions cut 4 bases from V and 3 bases from J, with 14 bases between.

The CDR3 nucleotides read TGTGCCAGCAGTCCTTGGGACGGGGGCGAGCAGTACTTC. As protein: CASSPWDGGEQYF. The V call is TRBV27, the J call TRBJ2-7, with D perhaps matching TRBD2 (6 bases). V was pared by 5 bases and J by 6 bases, with 14 bases between. CDR1 is MNHEY and CDR2 is SMNVEV in the germline V gene (reference sequence). The CDR3 extends over 13 amino acids.

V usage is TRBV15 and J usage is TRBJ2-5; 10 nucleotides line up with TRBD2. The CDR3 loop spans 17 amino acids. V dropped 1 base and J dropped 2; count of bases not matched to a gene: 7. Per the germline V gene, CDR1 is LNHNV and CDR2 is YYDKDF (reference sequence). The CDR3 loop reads CATSRGRTSGEQETQYF. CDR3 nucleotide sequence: TGTGCCACCAGCAGAGGGAGGACTAGCGGAGAGCAAGAGACCCAGTACTTC.

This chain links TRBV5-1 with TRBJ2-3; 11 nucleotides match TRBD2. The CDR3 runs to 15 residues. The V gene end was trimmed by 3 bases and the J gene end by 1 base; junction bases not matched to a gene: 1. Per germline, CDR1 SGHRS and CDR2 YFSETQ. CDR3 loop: CASSSGLAGTDTQYF. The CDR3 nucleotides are TGCGCCAGCAGCTCGGGACTAGCGGGCACAGATACGCAGTATTTT.

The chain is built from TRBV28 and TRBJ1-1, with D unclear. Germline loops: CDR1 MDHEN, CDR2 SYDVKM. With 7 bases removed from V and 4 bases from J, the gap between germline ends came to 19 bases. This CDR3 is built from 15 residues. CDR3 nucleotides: TGTGCCAGCACTCTAGGGAGTGGTTCGGGCACTGAAGCTTTCTTT. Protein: CASTLGSGSGTEAFF.

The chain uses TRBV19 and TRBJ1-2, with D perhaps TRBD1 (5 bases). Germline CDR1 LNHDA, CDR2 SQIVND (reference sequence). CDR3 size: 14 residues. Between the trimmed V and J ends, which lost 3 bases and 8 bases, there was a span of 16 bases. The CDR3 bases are TGTGCCAGTAGTATGGGACTGATGGGAGAGGGCTACACCTTC. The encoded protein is CASSMGLMGEGYTF.

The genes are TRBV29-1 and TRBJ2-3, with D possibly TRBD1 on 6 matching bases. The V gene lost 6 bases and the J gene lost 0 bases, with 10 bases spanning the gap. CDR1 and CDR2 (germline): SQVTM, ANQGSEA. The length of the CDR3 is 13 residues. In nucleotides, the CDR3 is TGCAGCGTAGGGGGTCTTAGCACAGATACGCAGTATTTT. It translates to CSVGGLSTDTQYF.

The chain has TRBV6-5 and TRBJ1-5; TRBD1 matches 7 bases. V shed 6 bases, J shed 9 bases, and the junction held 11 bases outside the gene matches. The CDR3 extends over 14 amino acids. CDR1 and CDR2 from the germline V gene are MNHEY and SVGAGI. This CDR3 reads CASSPGQAGRPQHF. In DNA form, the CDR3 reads TGTGCCAGCAGCCCTGGACAGGCCGGGCGGCCCCAGCATTTT.